This T cell receptor beta chain was sequenced for a study of T cells after yellow fever vaccination. For the study at large: Those fractions that held only low numbers of cells were prepared using the SMART-Seq v4 Ultra Low Input RNA kit.

The study made its TCR cDNA through 5'RACE template switching. That step introduced a universal primer site along with UMIs. TCRdb called the 5' RACE reads again in MiXCR, with one record for every CDR3 protein. The sample lists 300,000 to 400,000 distinct CDR3 sequences; 8% to 10% were seen once. Trimming pared 3 bases from V and 6 bases from J, leaving 18 bases between. This CDR3 has 15 residues. Germline CDR1 DFQATT, CDR2 SNEGSKA (reference sequence). This clonotype showed up just a few times. The chain joins TRBV20-1 to TRBJ1-5; D ambiguous. The receptor's source is a man younger than 35 who received the YFV17D yellow fever vaccine. Sequences were derived from PBMCs, sampled on the day of the first yellow fever vaccination. CDR3 amino acids: CSASLGRRVGQPQHF. The CDR3 DNA reads as TGCAGTGCTAGTTTGGGTCGTAGGGTCGGTCAGCCCCAGCATTTT.